This is a list of T cell receptor beta chains from one sample in a study of blood T cell repertoires in COVID-19. Profiled with immunoSEQ multiplex PCR; TCRdb holds only in-frame clones, not every one. The sample gives about 87,000 clones, roughly 75% of which show up once; about 4.2% is in the top ten. The sample consisted of peripheral blood. Receptors originate from a woman aged 50 to 60 with acute or convalescent COVID-19. Each CDR3 is given with its conserved first and last residue. The order of the fields is V gene, J gene, CDR3 protein.

v_call: TRBV4-1; j_call: TRBJ2-7; cdr3_aa: CASSQEVTESYEQYF
v_call: TRBV6-5; j_call: TRBJ2-7; cdr3_aa: CASSLGQGIDEQYF
v_call: TRBV6-6; j_call: TRBJ2-3; cdr3_aa: CASSSGTRGPDTQYF
v_call: TRBV10-3; j_call: TRBJ1-3; cdr3_aa: CATSTDSARNTIYF
v_call: TRBV6-5; j_call: TRBJ2-7; cdr3_aa: CASSFSGGPYEQYF
v_call: TRBV6-5; j_call: TRBJ1-2; cdr3_aa: CASSREEGATF
v_call: TRBV14; j_call: TRBJ1-6; cdr3_aa: CASSPRDRGRIGSPLHF
v_call: TRBV9; j_call: TRBJ1-2; cdr3_aa: CASSVTGSDYGYTF
v_call: TRBV2; j_call: TRBJ2-4; cdr3_aa: CASKWDSNIQYF
v_call: TRBV3-1/TRBV3-2; j_call: TRBJ1-2; cdr3_aa: CASRRRDRTFYTF
v_call: TRBV29-1; j_call: TRBJ2-7; cdr3_aa: CSVTGTPNEQYF
v_call: TRBV5-1; j_call: TRBJ1-1; cdr3_aa: CASSAKQGSSTEAFF
v_call: TRBV11-2; j_call: TRBJ2-7; cdr3_aa: CASSFGTASSYEQYF
v_call: TRBV6-5; j_call: TRBJ1-2; cdr3_aa: CASSYQGNHYGYTF
v_call: TRBV11-2; j_call: TRBJ1-2; cdr3_aa: CASSLEPGQGNGYTF
v_call: TRBV11-3; j_call: TRBJ2-1; cdr3_aa: CASSLEFNRGRSNEQFF
v_call: TRBV10-3; j_call: TRBJ1-2; cdr3_aa: CAISDPARGQGYGYTF
v_call: TRBV30; j_call: TRBJ1-1; cdr3_aa: CAWSVGQLNTEAFF
v_call: TRBV7-9; j_call: TRBJ2-7; cdr3_aa: CASSLAAGRSGEQYF
v_call: TRBV6-6; j_call: TRBJ1-2; cdr3_aa: CASTQGNYGYTF
v_call: TRBV14; j_call: TRBJ2-3; cdr3_aa: CASSQGDRGFTDTQYF
v_call: TRBV6-6; j_call: TRBJ2-7; cdr3_aa: CASSYGTPYEQYF
v_call: TRBV7-3; j_call: TRBJ1-5; cdr3_aa: CASSSDIGQPQHF
v_call: TRBV7-9; j_call: TRBJ1-1; cdr3_aa: CASSKQGGSNTEAFF
v_call: TRBV12-5; j_call: TRBJ1-2; cdr3_aa: CASAAQGGGYTF
v_call: TRBV14; j_call: TRBJ2-1; cdr3_aa: CASSPLTGRGQGIVNEQFF
v_call: TRBV10-3; j_call: TRBJ1-4; cdr3_aa: CAISESRQGDEKLFF
v_call: TRBV3-1/TRBV3-2; j_call: TRBJ1-5; cdr3_aa: CASSQGGGGNQPQHF
v_call: TRBV6-5; j_call: TRBJ2-5; cdr3_aa: CASRPGGRVGTQYF
v_call: TRBV4-2; j_call: TRBJ1-3; cdr3_aa: CASSPTGQDTSRNTIYF
v_call: TRBV29-1; j_call: TRBJ2-5; cdr3_aa: CSVGEETQYF